This T cell receptor beta chain was captured in a study of T cell repertoires in cytomegalovirus infection. Study observations and caveats: People with CMV and the relevant HLA were identified by cumulative public TCR beta family frequency.

A remark on this clonotype: Its specificity is not known.

CDR1 and CDR2 from the germline V gene are MDHEN and SYDVKM. The length of the CDR3 is 13 residues. The V gene lost 3 bases and the J gene lost 5 bases, with 9 bases spanning the gap. Using its own MiXCR run on the reads, TCRdb lists one record per CDR3 protein. The data show fewer than 200,000 distinct CDR3 sequences, around 15% seen once. The source of this sequence is a human donor in good health (CMV status not recorded). Some clones in this sample may be carry-over from other donors' samples. The material sequenced was PBMCs. The chain employs TRBV28 and TRBJ2-3; D not certain. In DNA form, the CDR3 reads TGTGCCAGCAGTTTTTTGGCGGAAGATACGCAGTATTTT. Its translation is CASSFLAEDTQYF.